A single sample gave rise to the 15 T cell receptor beta chains below, sequenced in a study of T cells in Graves' hyperthyroidism and ophthalmopathy. There were TCR beta CDR3 regions amplified from RNA transcripts. The HTBI set primed first-round TCR CDR3 RT-PCR. From the multiplex PCR reads, TCRdb called clonotypes with MiXCR, one entry per CDR3 protein. Of some 740,000 distinct CDR3 sequences in the sample, roughly 15% are singletons; the top ten hold roughly a tenth. The material sequenced was blood. These TCRs come from a woman aged 18 to 35 with Graves' hyperthyroidism.

The gene calls are TRBV5-6 and TRBJ2-7; D is undetermined. The CDR3 is 15 amino acids. Trimming pared 0 bases from V and 3 bases from J, leaving 13 bases between. CDR1 SGHDT and CDR2 YYEEEE come from the germline V gene. DNA of the CDR3: TGTGCCAGCAGCTTGGATCGATTAGTTGGCTACGAGCAGTACTTC. Translation gives CASSLDRLVGYEQYF. The entire variable domain, with the rest obtained from reference TRBV5-6 and TRBJ2-7, is as follows: DAGVTQSPTHLIKTRGQQVTLRCSPKSGHDTVSWYQQALGQGPQFIFQYYEEEERQRGNFPDRFSGHQFPNYSSELNVNALLLGDSALYLCASSLDRLVGYEQYFGPGTRLTVT.

This clonotype was seen more than once but under ten times. This chain joins TRBV20-1 and TRBJ2-7; D call uncertain. Germline-derived CDR1 and CDR2 are DFQATT and SNEGSKA (reference sequence). The ends were cut back, 0 bases at V and 0 bases at J, with 9 bases in the middle. The CDR3 is 14 amino acids. This CDR3 reads CSAREFGGSYEQYF. CDR3 coding DNA: TGCAGTGCTAGAGAGTTTGGCGGCTCCTACGAGCAGTACTTC.

This clonotype was detected many times. This chain uses TRBV2 with TRBJ2-7; TRBD2 matches 10 bases. The CDR3 consists of 18 residues. The V and J ends lost 4 bases and 2 bases, in that order; junction bases with no gene match: 14. Germline V gives CDR1 SNHLY, CDR2 FYNNEI. The CDR3 region has the DNA TGTGCCAGCAGTGTGGCGAGGGAAGGGACTAGCGAAACCTACGAGCAGTACTTC. It encodes CASSVAREGTSETYEQYF.

This clonotype has a count of ten or more. The chain has TRBV3-1 and TRBJ2-2, with 13 bases identical to TRBD2. Germline V lookup: CDR1 LGHDT, CDR2 YNNKEL (reference sequence). The ends lost 1 base at V and 4 bases at J; junction bases unmatched: 12. The length of the CDR3 is 20 residues. This CDR3 reads CASSQGGLAGALGGTGELFF. CDR3 nucleotides: TGTGCCAGCAGCCAAGGCGGACTAGCGGGAGCGCTGGGGGGCACCGGGGAGCTGTTTTTT.

The sample holds many counts of this clonotype. DNA of the CDR3: TGTGCCAGCCAAGGGACTAGCGGGACGGGCGAGCAGTACTTC. Translation gives CASQGTSGTGEQYF. The chain uses TRBV7-2 and TRBJ2-7; 13 bases align to TRBD2. This CDR3 contains 14 residues. Germline CDR1 and CDR2: SGHTA and FQGNSA. J lost 6 bases, V lost 8 bases, and 7 bases had no gene match. Based on the CDR3 plus reference TRBV7-2 and TRBJ2-7, the full variable domain is GAGVSQSPSNKVTEKGKDVELRCDPISGHTALYWYRQSLGQGLEFLIYFQGNSAPDKSGLPSDRFSAERTGGSVSTLTIQRTQQEDSAVYLCASQGTSGTGEQYFGPGTRLTVT.

This clonotype was recorded a few times. V gene TRBV6-4 combines with J gene TRBJ2-2; D gene unclear. Trimming removed 6 bases from V and 6 bases from J, with 11 bases in between. Germline CDR1 and CDR2: MRHNA and SNTAGT. The CDR3 is 13 amino acids. CDR3 DNA: TGTGCCAGCAGAGAACGAGAGGCCGGGGAGCTGTTTTTT. It translates to CASREREAGELFF.

The gene calls are TRBV6-2 or TRBV6-3 and TRBJ1-1; a possible D gene is TRBD1 (5 bases). The length of the CDR3 is 15 residues. Trimming pared 6 bases from V and 0 bases from J, leaving 14 bases between. The germline V gene has CDR1 MNHEY and CDR2 SVGEGT. In DNA form, the CDR3 reads TGTGCCAGCAGCCGTAGACAGCAAATGAACACTGAAGCTTTCTTT. Protein: CASSRRQQMNTEAFF.

This clonotype occurred many times. The chain has TRBV7-9 and TRBJ2-7; the D gene is possibly TRBD1 (5 bases). This CDR3 contains 14 residues. CDR1 SEHNR and CDR2 FQNEAQ come from the germline V gene (reference sequence). V was shortened by 1 base and J by 5 bases, with 12 bases between the two germline ends. Here the CDR3 reads CASSLVQGLNEQYF. The CDR3 region has the DNA TGTGCCAGCAGCTTAGTCCAGGGATTAAACGAGCAGTACTTC.

This clonotype was seen only a few times. The chain links TRBV7-9 to TRBJ1-1, with D unclear. V gave up 3 bases and J gave up 10 bases, with 12 bases separating them. Germline CDR1 is SEHNR and CDR2 is FQNEAQ (reference sequence). The CDR3 has 12 residues. CDR3 amino acids: CASSFSGSGAFF. CDR3 nucleotide sequence: TGTGCCAGCAGCTTCTCTGGATCGGGAGCTTTCTTT.

The gene calls are TRBV20-1 and TRBJ2-1; D may be TRBD2 (5 bases). The germline CDR1 and CDR2 sequences are DFQATT and SNEGSKA (reference sequence). The CDR3 runs 14 residues. V was trimmed by 6 bases and J by 7 bases, leaving 19 bases between them. CDR3 bases: TGCAGTGCCCCGACTAACGGGATTGAAAATGAGCAGTTCTTC. It encodes CSAPTNGIENEQFF.

This clonotype was counted between two and nine times. The chain links TRBV4-1 to TRBJ2-1, with D tentatively TRBD1 (6 bases). Between the trimmed V and J ends, which lost 2 bases and 4 bases, there was a span of 12 bases. The length of the CDR3 is 15 residues. Germline assignment: CDR1 MGHRA and CDR2 YSYEKL. This CDR3 reads CASSQFGGAYNEQFF. In DNA, the CDR3 is TGCGCCAGCAGCCAATTTGGGGGCGCGTACAATGAGCAGTTCTTC.

The rearrangement links TRBV5-1 to TRBJ2-1; the D gene is possibly TRBD2 (5 bases). Germline V gene lookup returns CDR1 SGHRS and CDR2 YFSETQ. The V end lost 0 bases, the J end lost 2 bases, and 15 bases lay between the germline ends. The CDR3 length is 17 residues. CDR3 DNA: TGCGCCAGCAGCTTGGAGGGTGAACTAGAAGCCTACAATGAGCAGTTCTTC. Its protein is CASSLEGELEAYNEQFF.

This clonotype was picked up many times. The rearrangement links TRBV30 to TRBJ2-1; 12 nucleotides align to TRBD1. This CDR3 is built from 14 residues. Germline V gene data show CDR1 as GTSNPN and CDR2 as SVGIG (reference sequence). V gave up 6 bases and J gave up 8 bases; unmatched junction bases: 8. In nucleotides, the CDR3 is TGTGCCTGTCTGGGGACAGGGGGCCGGGATGAGCAGTTCTTC. Its translation: CACLGTGGRDEQFF.

This clonotype showed up many times. The V gene is TRBV13, the J gene TRBJ2-1, with D perhaps matching TRBD2 (6 bases). Germline CDR1 and CDR2: PRHDT and FYEKMQ (reference sequence). This CDR3 comprises 16 residues. V gave up 0 bases and J gave up 10 bases, with 19 bases separating them. The CDR3 DNA follows: TGTGCCAGCAGCTTAGGGTGGTTAGCGGTGAGTCACGAGCAGTTCTTC. It is translated as CASSLGWLAVSHEQFF.

This clonotype was detected many times. This chain uses TRBV7-3 with TRBJ2-3; a possible D gene is TRBD2 (6 bases). V was clipped by 1 base and J by 8 bases, with 13 bases between them. From germline, CDR1 is SGHTA and CDR2 FQGTGA. The CDR3 spans 14 residues. This CDR3 reads CASSLNGGRVTQYF. CDR3 DNA: TGTGCCAGCAGCTTAAACGGAGGGCGGGTTACGCAGTATTTT. Complete variable domain (other parts from reference TRBV7-3 and TRBJ2-3): GAGVSQTPSNKVTEKGKYVELRCDPISGHTALYWYRQSLGQGPEFLIYFQGTGAADDSGLPNDRFFAVRPEGSVSTLKIQRTERGDSAVYLCASSLNGGRVTQYFGPGTRLTVL.